A single sample is the source of the 3 T cell receptor beta chains below, sequenced in a study of T cells in localized non-small cell lung cancer. The protocol was immunoSEQ multiplex PCR, while the TCRdb copy is restricted to in-frame clones and leaves out a portion. This sample has about 72,000 clones, with 80% to 90% found just once. The starting material was peripheral blood, obtained before any cancer treatment. Source of these receptors: a female donor older than 55 with stage I lung adenocarcinoma.

The rearrangement uses TRBV28 and TRBJ2-7, with TRBD1 as a possible D gene (7 bases). The CDR3 is made up of 15 amino acids. Trimming pared 8 bases from V and 0 bases from J, leaving 17 bases between. Germline V gene data show CDR1 as MDHEN and CDR2 as SYDVKM. Written as DNA, the CDR3 is TGTGCCAGCGGTCCCGGCGGGACAGACTCCTACGAGCAGTACTTC. It translates to CASGPGGTDSYEQYF.

The chain combines TRBV7-2 with TRBJ1-5, with D uncertain. The CDR3 has 16 amino acids. V was pared by 2 bases and J by 1 base, with 12 bases between. Germline V gives CDR1 SGHTA, CDR2 FQGNSA. This CDR3 reads CASSLRAGRSNQPQHF. As DNA, the CDR3 is TGTGCCAGCAGCTTAAGGGCGGGCCGGAGCAATCAGCCCCAGCATTTT.

The chain couples TRBV28 to TRBJ2-7; 7 bases align to TRBD1. This CDR3 is built from 14 residues. The junction had 8 bases not matched to a gene; V was cut back by 6 bases and J by 3 bases. CDR1 is MDHEN and CDR2 is SYDVKM in the germline V gene. The CDR3 DNA follows: TGTGCCAGCAGAGACGTACAGGGGTACTACGAGCAGTACTTC. Amino acids: CASRDVQGYYEQYF.